This is a list of T cell receptor beta chains from one sample in a study of PD-L1 blockade in urothelial cancer. Sequenced by immunoSEQ multiplex PCR; TCRdb stores in-frame clones only, minus some. Here the sample spans tens of thousands of clones, around 79% being singletons. The sequences come from PBMCs, collected around atezolizumab (anti-PD-L1) treatment. The receptors stem from a man in his 70s with urothelial cancer. Each CDR3 is given with its conserved first and last residue. The D gene is left open where the match is weak. Some rows mark clone size as missing; the rest say once, few, many or name a class of expanded clone.

j_gene	d_gene	v_gene	abundance	CDR3aa	CDR3nt
TRBJ2-3	-	TRBV6-5	-	CASSYGASDTQYF	TGTGCCAGCAGTTACGGGGCGTCAGATACGCAGTATTTT
TRBJ2-7	TRBD1	TRBV2	once	CASSGVGGPPYEQYF	TGTGCCAGCAGTGGGGTAGGGGGCCCACCCTACGAGCAGTACTTC
TRBJ2-1	-	TRBV30	-	CAWASYSYNEQFF	TGTGCCTGGGCCAGTTACTCCTACAATGAGCAGTTCTTC
TRBJ2-5	-	TRBV5-6	-	CASSLATQETQYF	TGTGCCAGCAGCTTGGCCACACAAGAGACCCAGTACTTC
TRBJ2-7	TRBD2	TRBV25-1	-	CASSGRGVDEQYF	TGTGCCAGCAGTGGTCGGGGGGTGGACGAGCAGTACTTC
TRBJ2-2	-	TRBV6-1	few	CASSVVRDGTGELFF	TGTGCCAGCAGTGTTGTCAGGGATGGCACCGGGGAGCTGTTTTTT
TRBJ1-5	-	TRBV21-1	-	CASSIKSGGPKYSNQPQHF	TGTGCCAGCAGCATAAAGTCAGGGGGCCCTAAATATAGCAATCAGCCCCAGCATTTT
TRBJ2-7	-	TRBV7-8	once	CASSSRTGSTHEQYF	TGTGCCAGCAGCTCCCGTACCGGGAGCACCCACGAGCAGTACTTC
TRBJ2-7	TRBD2	TRBV5-6	-	CASKRLAGPSSYEQYF	TGTGCCAGCAAGCGGCTAGCGGGGCCGTCCTCCTACGAGCAGTACTTC
TRBJ2-7	TRBD2	TRBV5-5	-	CASSRDSGRSYEQYF	TGTGCCAGCAGCAGGGATAGCGGGAGGTCCTACGAGCAGTACTTC
TRBJ2-5	TRBD2	TRBV9	-	CASSVGLAGGSMQETQYF	TGTGCCAGCAGCGTAGGACTAGCGGGAGGTTCTATGCAAGAGACCCAGTACTTC
TRBJ2-5	-	TRBV30	-	CAWTVGGQETQYF	TGTGCCTGGACGGTAGGAGGGCAAGAGACCCAGTACTTC
TRBJ2-5	-	TRBV5-1	-	CASSFSAGETQYF	TGCGCCAGCAGCTTCAGCGCCGGAGAGACCCAGTACTTC
TRBJ2-7	-	TRBV2	-	CASSEYAGVYEQYF	TGTGCCAGCAGTGAATATGCAGGGGTCTACGAGCAGTACTTC
TRBJ2-2	-	TRBV6-5	-	CASSYSRWIAGELFF	TGTGCCAGCAGTTACTCGAGGTGGATCGCCGGGGAGCTGTTTTTT
TRBJ2-7	TRBD1	TRBV7-2	-	CASSWDRSYEQYF	TGTGCCAGCAGCTGGGACAGGAGCTACGAGCAGTACTTC
TRBJ2-3	TRBD2	TRBV11-2	-	CASSWSGIPADTQYF	TGTGCCAGCAGTTGGAGCGGGATTCCGGCAGATACGCAGTATTTT
TRBJ2-1	TRBD2	TRBV27	-	CASSLRLAGDFSYNEQFF	TGTGCCAGCAGTTTAAGACTAGCGGGGGATTTCTCCTACAATGAGCAGTTCTTC
TRBJ2-5	-	TRBV30	-	CAFSEGLETQYF	TGTGCCTTTTCGGAGGGTCTGGAGACCCAGTACTTC
TRBJ2-7	-	TRBV5-6	-	CASSLGQYGEQYF	TGTGCCAGCAGCTTGGGACAGTATGGCGAGCAGTACTTC
TRBJ2-2	-	TRBV5-1	-	CASSSQGRDTGELFF	TGCGCCAGCAGCTCACAGGGAAGGGACACCGGGGAGCTGTTTTTT
TRBJ1-1	-	TRBV6-6	-	CASSDSTLNTEAFF	TGTGCCAGCAGTGACAGTACCCTGAACACTGAAGCTTTCTTT
TRBJ1-2	-	TRBV19	few	CASSIGAYYGYTF	TGTGCCAGTAGTATAGGGGCATACTATGGCTACACCTTC
TRBJ2-5	-	TRBV25-1	once	CASRYRDQETQYF	TGTGCCAGCAGGTACAGGGACCAAGAGACCCAGTACTTC
TRBJ2-7	-	TRBV6-5	few	CASSGTTHEQYF	TGTGCCAGCTCGGGGACAACCCACGAGCAGTACTTC
TRBJ2-1	-	TRBV7-9	-	CASSLPGGSGPGNEQFF	TGTGCCAGCAGCTTACCCGGGGGTAGCGGCCCTGGCAATGAGCAGTTCTTC
TRBJ1-2	-	TRBV4-2	-	CASSQTGAGRGGYTF	TGTGCCAGCAGCCAGACCGGGGCAGGGAGGGGCGGCTACACCTTC
TRBJ2-7	TRBD2	TRBV2	once	CASSLSSGAYEQYF	TGTGCCAGCAGTCTTTCTAGCGGAGCCTACGAGCAGTACTTC
TRBJ2-1	TRBD2	TRBV18	-	CASSTSEYNEQFF	TGTGCCAGCTCAACTAGCGAGTACAATGAGCAGTTCTTC
TRBJ2-1	TRBD2	TRBV29-1	-	CSVERFAGAGVEQFF	TGCAGCGTTGAAAGGTTTGCGGGAGCTGGGGTTGAGCAGTTCTTC
TRBJ2-7	TRBD1	TRBV6-1	-	CASILRGQNEQYF	TGTGCCAGCATCCTCAGGGGGCAAAACGAGCAGTACTTC
TRBJ2-7	-	TRBV30	-	CAWTAGTGEQYF	TGTGCCTGGACGGCGGGGACGGGGGAGCAGTACTTC
TRBJ2-1	-	TRBV2	-	CASSNGRGGQFF	TGTGCCAGCAGTAACGGAAGGGGGGGGCAGTTCTTC
TRBJ1-2	-	TRBV19	-	CASSAGGYGYTF	TGTGCCAGTAGTGCGGGGGGCTATGGCTACACCTTC
TRBJ1-1	-	TRBV19	-	CASSIGAEAFF	TGTGCCAGTAGTATCGGGGCTGAAGCTTTCTTT
TRBJ2-7	TRBD1	TRBV19	-	CASSNRDRVYEQYF	TGTGCCAGTAGTAACCGGGACAGGGTCTACGAGCAGTACTTC
TRBJ2-1	-	TRBV28	-	CASSYTGTINEQFF	TGTGCCAGCAGTTACACCGGGACAATTAATGAGCAGTTCTTC